The present T cell receptor beta chain was sequenced within a study of cytotoxic CD8 clonotypes in ibrutinib-treated CLL. Study-wide context: After median around 5.5 years, roughly 15 stayed in remission, about twelve progressed; responses around 24 partial, 2 complete.

The CDR3 is made up of 13 amino acids. The V gene's germline CDR1 is SGHTA and CDR2 FQGNSA. V lost 4 bases and J lost 2, with 8 bases in between. The method was immunoSEQ multiplex PCR; TCRdb's version includes in-frame clones alone and lacks a portion of them. The sample shows some 140,000 clones, 79% of them seen only once. Study conclusions and caveats: Among the clonotypes, public ones were uncommon and contracted or held stable on treatment.

About this clone itself: The target antigen is unknown.

The V and J genes are TRBV7-2 and TRBJ1-2; D ambiguous. The specimen comprised PBMCs, sampled after 12 months of ibrutinib treatment. The clonotype comes from a human donor with chronic lymphocytic leukemia. The CDR3 here is CASSSDGNYGYTF. Written as DNA, the CDR3 is TGTGCCAGCAGCTCAGACGGGAACTATGGCTACACCTTC.